This T cell receptor beta chain derives from a study of blood T cells in healthy people across ages. Isolated per sample were at least 7 million PBMCs. Germline values: CDR1 ENHRY, CDR2 SYGVKD. The CDR3 loop spans 15 amino acids. The authors ran a second PCR of about 7 to 11 cycles using a sample-barcoded 5' primer and a J-beta primer mix. Through a template-switch adaptor with 12 random nucleotides, each cDNA molecule received a tag. Every sample returned 2.5 million or more CDR3-containing paired-end reads. TCRdb processed the 5' RACE reads anew with MiXCR; each CDR3 protein has one entry. The sample yields about 1.5 million distinct CDR3 sequences, approximately 42% seen once. Concerning this clonotype itself: At one end the junction does not follow the germline gene, possibly because of a read error.

The material sequenced was blood. This TCR came from a woman in her late teens or twenties in good health. This chain links TRBV10-3 with TRBJ1-1; D not resolved. Here the CDR3 DNA reads TGTGCCATCAGTGATCTCGGAAAAATGAACACTAAAGCTTTCTTT. Translation gives CAISDLGKMNTKAFF.